This T cell receptor beta chain was sequenced in a study of cytomegalovirus exposure and HLA in healthy donors. Germline lookup yields CDR1 SGHDN and CDR2 FVKESK. The CDR3 contains 14 residues. V was cut by 2 bases and J by 8 bases, with 12 bases left in between. General observations from the study: Analyses of presence and absence presupposed an approximately uniform sequencing depth across donors. Later examination showed HLA-associated TCR beta chains had greater clonal expansion than equally common others. Specificity of a few CMV-associated chains for CMV antigens was verified in vitro.

Note on this clone: Its target is unknown.

The PCR had 60 Vbeta and 13 Jbeta primers. Source study methods: Among the unique TCR beta chains that a later analysis counted, about 84 million in all, 10 million to 11 million were shared. Measured with immunoSEQ multiplex PCR; TCRdb has only the in-frame clones, and not every one. D and trimming were read from the DNA, whereas the V and J calls and clone size are those reported in that table. This table holds 150,000 to 180,000 clones, roughly three quarters found once. The chain is built from TRBV14 and TRBJ1-4, with TRBD1 as a possible D gene (5 bases). This sequence was found in a man aged 25 to 45 in good health and CMV-seropositive. The specimen was PBMCs. The CDR3 DNA sequence: TGTGCCAGCAGCCAATTCCCCCGACAGGAAAAACTGTTTTTT. Protein: CASSQFPRQEKLFF. Drawing the rest from reference TRBV14 and TRBJ1-4, the complete variable domain is EAGVTQFPSHSVIEKGQTVTLRCDPISGHDNLYWYRRVMGKEIKFLLHFVKESKQDESGMPNNRFLAERTGGTYSTLKVQPAELEDSGVYFCASSQFPRQEKLFFGSGTQLSVL.